This T cell receptor (beta chain) was documented in a study of a mutant IDH1 vaccine in newly diagnosed glioma. At the level of the study: Patients came in for eight vaccinations, in weeks 1, 3, 5, 7, 11, 15, 19 and 23. The sex distribution of treated patients was 62.5% male and roughly 38% female, with a mean age of approximately 40 years.

With respect to this clone: What it binds is not known.

Clones were read by immunoSEQ multiplex PCR, and TCRdb kept only the in-frame ones, dropping some. In the table there are 100,000 to 120,000 clones, approximately 87% of which are singletons. As to time point: week 11, during vaccination. Mutant IDH1 20-mer peptide, at 300 ug, made up each vaccine dose, with topical imiquimod. V lost 8 bases, J lost 4 bases, and 1 base stayed unmatched. The CDR3 covers 12 residues. From germline, CDR1 is LNHDA and CDR2 SQIVND (reference sequence). V and J are TRBV19 and TRBJ1-1; 10 bases line up with TRBD1. This material consisted of PBMCs, taken from a glioma patient whose treatment included an IDH1 peptide vaccine. The sequence came from a woman aged 45-65 years with glioma. CDR3 in DNA: TGTGCCAGTGGGACAGGGGCCACTGAAGCTTTCTTT. It encodes CASGTGATEAFF.